This TCR beta chain originates from a study of shared clonotypes between healthy human individuals. Study-level information: A donor's plate count was three for CD4 naive and three for CD4 memory; CD8 naive had two and CD8 memory one.

Sequencing was performed with immunoSEQ multiplex PCR; in TCRdb, only in-frame clones are kept and a portion is missing. The table lists roughly 1.5 million clones, approximately 98% of them singletons. The germline gives CDR1 SGHTA, CDR2 FQGTGA. This CDR3 has 18 residues. V lost 4 bases, J lost 4 bases, and 23 bases lay in between. The chain joins TRBV7-3 to TRBJ2-1; weak D call: TRBD2 (5 bases). Source material: naive CD4+ T cells sorted from blood. As to subset: CD45RA+ positively selected. This receptor was taken from a young man in good health. CDR3 amino acids: CASSSSSNPGSVYNEQFF. The CDR3 coding sequence is TGTGCCAGCAGCTCCTCCTCCAATCCGGGATCAGTATACAATGAGCAGTTCTTC.